What follows is one T cell receptor beta chain and its context. Its specificity is unknown. In germline, CDR1 is SGHTA, CDR2 FQGNSA. The V gene lost 5 bases and the J gene lost 2 bases, with 10 bases spanning the gap. CDR3 length equals 14 residues. These data come from a study of cytomegalovirus exposure and HLA in healthy donors. Study observations and caveats: Analyzed later, association rates of TCRs varied across HLA loci, with DRB1 most and HLA-C fewest. Some public TCRs appeared in many individuals, while most sequences were rare. Earlier findings revealed that most TCR beta V segments proved productive either about 90% or about 30% of the time.

The PCR used 60 Vbeta and 13 Jbeta primers. TCRdb's copy holds only in-frame clones and misses some; the assay was immunoSEQ multiplex PCR. The sample consists of under 200,000 clones, about 80% of them appearing once. The sequenced material came from PBMCs. The clonotype was recovered from a man between 45 and 60 years old in good health and CMV-seropositive. This chain joins TRBV7-2 and TRBJ1-5; D possibly corresponds to TRBD1 (6 bases). The CDR3 loop is CASSPRTGNQPQHF. DNA for the CDR3: TGTGCCAGCAGCCCCCGGACAGGCAATCAGCCCCAGCATTTT.